The TCR beta chain under discussion was sequenced for a study of CD8 T cells in ankylosing spondylitis. TCRdb re-analysed the 5' RACE reads in MiXCR, keeping a single row per CDR3 protein. Of around 28,000 distinct CDR3 sequences in the sample, less than 40% were seen once. In its sample, this clonotype was seen a few times. Per the germline V gene, CDR1 is LGHDT and CDR2 is YNNKEL (reference sequence). Trimming removed 0 bases from V and 7 bases from J; junction bases left unmatched: 19. This CDR3 comprises 21 residues. The sequence was collected from a male donor with ankylosing spondylitis. The rearrangement uses TRBV3-1 and TRBJ2-1, with 12 bases identical to TRBD2. The sequencing sample was made of synovial fluid, either unsorted or a sorted T cell fraction (not recorded which). DNA of the CDR3: TGTGCCAGCAGCCAAGATTCTGGCAGGAGGGGGTCTAGCGGGAGGGTAAATGAGCAGTTCTTC. It encodes CASSQDSGRRGSSGRVNEQFF.